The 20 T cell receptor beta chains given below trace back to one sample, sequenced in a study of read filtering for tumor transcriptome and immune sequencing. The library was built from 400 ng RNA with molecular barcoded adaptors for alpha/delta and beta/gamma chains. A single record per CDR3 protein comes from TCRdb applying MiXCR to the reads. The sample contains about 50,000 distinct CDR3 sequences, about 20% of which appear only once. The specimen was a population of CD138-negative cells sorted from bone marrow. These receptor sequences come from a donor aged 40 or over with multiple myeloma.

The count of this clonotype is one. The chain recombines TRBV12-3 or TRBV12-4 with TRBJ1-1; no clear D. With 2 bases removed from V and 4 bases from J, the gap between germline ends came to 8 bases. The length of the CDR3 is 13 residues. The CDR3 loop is CASSLMGSTEAFF. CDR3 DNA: TGTGCCAGCAGTTTAATGGGGAGCACTGAAGCTTTCTTT.

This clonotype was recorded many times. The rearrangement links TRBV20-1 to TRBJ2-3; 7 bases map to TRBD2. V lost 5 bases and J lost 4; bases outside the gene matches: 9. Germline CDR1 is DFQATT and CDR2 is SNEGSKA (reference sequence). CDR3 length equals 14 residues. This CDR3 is CSALTSPAADTQYF. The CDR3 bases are TGCAGTGCTTTGACTAGCCCAGCGGCAGATACGCAGTATTTT.

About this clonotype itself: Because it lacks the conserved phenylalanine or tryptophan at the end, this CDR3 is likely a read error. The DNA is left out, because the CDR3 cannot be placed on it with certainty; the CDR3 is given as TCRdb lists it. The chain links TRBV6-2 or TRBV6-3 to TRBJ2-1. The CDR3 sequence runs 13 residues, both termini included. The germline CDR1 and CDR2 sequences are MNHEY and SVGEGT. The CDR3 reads CASKSNSYNEQCL.

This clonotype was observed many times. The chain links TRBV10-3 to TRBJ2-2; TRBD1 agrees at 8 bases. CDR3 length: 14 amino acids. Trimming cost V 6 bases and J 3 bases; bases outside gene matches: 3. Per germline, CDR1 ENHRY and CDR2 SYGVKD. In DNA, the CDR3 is TGTGCCATCAGCGACAGGGGCCACACCGGGGAGCTGTTTTTT. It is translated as CAISDRGHTGELFF.

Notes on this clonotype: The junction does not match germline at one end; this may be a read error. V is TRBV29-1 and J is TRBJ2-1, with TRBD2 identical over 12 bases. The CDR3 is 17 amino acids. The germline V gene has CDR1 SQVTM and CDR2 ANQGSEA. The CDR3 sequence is CSVAGLAGHMSYNEQLF. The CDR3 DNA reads TGCAGCGTAGCTGGACTAGCGGGACATATGTCCTACAATGAGCAGCTCTTC.

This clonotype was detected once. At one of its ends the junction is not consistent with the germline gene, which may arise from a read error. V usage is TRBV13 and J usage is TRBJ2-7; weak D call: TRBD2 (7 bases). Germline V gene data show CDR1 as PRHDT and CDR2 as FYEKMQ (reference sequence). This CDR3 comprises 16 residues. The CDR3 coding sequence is TGCGCCAGCAGCTTGGAGCGGGGTCAGGGGTCCTACGAGCAGTACTTC. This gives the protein CASSLERGQGSYEQYF.

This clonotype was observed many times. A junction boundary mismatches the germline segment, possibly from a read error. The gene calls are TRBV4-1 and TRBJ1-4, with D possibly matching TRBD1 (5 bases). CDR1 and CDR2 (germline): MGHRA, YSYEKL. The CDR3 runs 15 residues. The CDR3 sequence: CASSQTVRDNGKLFF. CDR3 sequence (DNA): TGCGCCAGCAGCCAGACAGTCAGGGATAATGGAAAACTGTTTTTT.

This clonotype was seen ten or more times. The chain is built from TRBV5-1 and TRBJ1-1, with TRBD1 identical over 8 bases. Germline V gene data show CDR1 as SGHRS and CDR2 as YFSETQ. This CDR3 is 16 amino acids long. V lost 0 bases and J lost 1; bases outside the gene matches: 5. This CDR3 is CASSLESRGRNTEAFF. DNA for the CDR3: TGCGCCAGCAGCTTGGAGTCCAGGGGGCGGAACACTGAAGCTTTCTTT.

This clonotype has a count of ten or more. The DNA of the CDR3 is TGTGCCAGCAGTTCCCCCGGACTACCGGAAGGAGAGACCCAGTACTTC. As protein: CASSSPGLPEGETQYF. This rearrangement joins TRBV6-5 to TRBJ2-5; maybe TRBD2 (6 bases). Per the germline V gene, CDR1 is MNHEY and CDR2 is SVGAGI. Trimming shortened V by 4 bases and J by 4 bases, and 19 bases separated the two germline ends. This CDR3 contains 16 residues.

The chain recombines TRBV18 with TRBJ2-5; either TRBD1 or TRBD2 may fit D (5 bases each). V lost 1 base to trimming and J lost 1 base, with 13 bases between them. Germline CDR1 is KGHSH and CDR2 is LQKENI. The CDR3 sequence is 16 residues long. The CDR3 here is CASSPRGYLFQETQYF. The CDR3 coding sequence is TGTGCCAGCTCACCACGGGGGTACCTATTCCAAGAGACCCAGTACTTC.

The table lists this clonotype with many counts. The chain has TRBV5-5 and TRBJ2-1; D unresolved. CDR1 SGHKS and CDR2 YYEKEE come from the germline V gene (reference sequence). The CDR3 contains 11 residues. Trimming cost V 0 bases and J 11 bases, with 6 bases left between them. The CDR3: CASSLGVQQFF. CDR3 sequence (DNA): TGTGCCAGCAGCTTGGGGGTCCAGCAGTTCTTC.

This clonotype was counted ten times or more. CDR3 sequence: CASSPRGAGELFF. Written as DNA, the CDR3 is TGTGCCAGCAGCCCTCGAGGCGCCGGGGAGCTGTTTTTT. The chain is built from TRBV11-3 and TRBJ2-2; D is unclear. The germline V gene encodes CDR1 SGHNT and CDR2 YENEEA. This CDR3 has 13 residues. V was cut by 5 bases and J by 6 bases, with 10 bases left in between.

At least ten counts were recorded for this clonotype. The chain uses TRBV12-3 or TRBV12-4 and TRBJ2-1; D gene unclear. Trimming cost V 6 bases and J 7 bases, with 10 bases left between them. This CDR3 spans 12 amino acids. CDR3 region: CASSNSLNEQFF. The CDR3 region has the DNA TGTGCCAGCAGCAATAGCCTAAATGAGCAGTTCTTC.

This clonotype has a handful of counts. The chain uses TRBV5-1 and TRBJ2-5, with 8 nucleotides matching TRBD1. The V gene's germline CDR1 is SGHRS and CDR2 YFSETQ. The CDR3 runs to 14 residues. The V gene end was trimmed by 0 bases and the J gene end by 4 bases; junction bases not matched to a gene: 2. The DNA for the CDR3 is TGCGCCAGCAGCTTGGGACAGGGGAGAGAGACCCAGTACTTC. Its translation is CASSLGQGRETQYF.

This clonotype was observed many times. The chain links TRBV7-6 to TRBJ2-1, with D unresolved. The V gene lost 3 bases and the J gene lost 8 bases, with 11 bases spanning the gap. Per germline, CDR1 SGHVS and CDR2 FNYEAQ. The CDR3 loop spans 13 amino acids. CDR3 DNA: TGTGCCAGCAGCTTGGCGGCCGTCGATGAGCAGTTCTTC. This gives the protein CASSLAAVDEQFF.

The CDR3 DNA reads as TGTGCCAGCAGCTTAGGTGACCTCAAGCCCCAGCATTTT. Encoded protein: CASSLGDLKPQHF. The V gene is TRBV7-2, the J gene TRBJ1-5; D gene ambiguous. CDR1 is SGHTA and CDR2 is FQGNSA in the germline V gene. CDR3 length: 13 amino acids. V was pared by 1 base and J by 8 bases, with 9 bases between.

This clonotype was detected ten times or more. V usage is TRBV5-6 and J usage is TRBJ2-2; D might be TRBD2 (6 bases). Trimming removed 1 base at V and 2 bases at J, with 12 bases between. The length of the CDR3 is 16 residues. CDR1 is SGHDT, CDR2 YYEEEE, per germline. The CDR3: CASSLPDYLNTGELFF. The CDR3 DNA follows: TGTGCCAGCAGCTTGCCGGACTACCTTAACACCGGGGAGCTGTTTTTT.

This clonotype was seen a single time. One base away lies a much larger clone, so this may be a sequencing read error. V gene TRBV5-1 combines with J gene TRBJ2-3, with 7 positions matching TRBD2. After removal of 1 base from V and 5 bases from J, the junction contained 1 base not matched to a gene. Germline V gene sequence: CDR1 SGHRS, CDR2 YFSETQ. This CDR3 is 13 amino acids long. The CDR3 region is CASSLLAEDTQYF. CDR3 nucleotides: TGCGCCAGCAGCTTGCTAGCGGAAGATACGCAGTATTTT.

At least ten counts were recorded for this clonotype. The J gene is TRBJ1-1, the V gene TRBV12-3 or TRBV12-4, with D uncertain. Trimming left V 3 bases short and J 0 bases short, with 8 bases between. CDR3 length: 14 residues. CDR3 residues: CASSFPGMNTEAFF. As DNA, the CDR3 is TGTGCCAGCAGTTTCCCGGGCATGAACACTGAAGCTTTCTTT.

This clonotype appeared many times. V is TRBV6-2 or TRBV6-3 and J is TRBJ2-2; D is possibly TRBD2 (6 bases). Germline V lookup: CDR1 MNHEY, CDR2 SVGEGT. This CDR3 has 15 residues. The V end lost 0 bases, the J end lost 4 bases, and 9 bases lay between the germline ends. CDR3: CASSYSRRGTGELFF. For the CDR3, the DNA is TGTGCCAGCAGTTACTCCAGGAGGGGCACCGGGGAGCTGTTTTTT.